This TCR beta chain was profiled in a study of blood T cells in healthy people across ages. Combining a sample-barcoded 5' primer with a J-beta primer mix, a second PCR ran for about 6 to 11 cycles. MiXCR was run by TCRdb on the 5' RACE reads, yielding one entry per CDR3 protein. The sample includes roughly 800,000 distinct CDR3 sequences, 25% to 30% seen only once; the top ten take less than 3.5%. The CDR3 is 14 residues long. Germline CDR1 and CDR2: SGHVS and FQNEAQ. Trimming cost V 5 bases and J 1 base, with 11 bases left between them. The sample also formed part of further work on T cells of mothers and their children.

Material for sequencing was blood. The TCR originated in a boy between 10 and 17 years old in good health. The gene calls are TRBV7-8 and TRBJ1-2; D is unclear. The CDR3 nucleotides read TGTGCCAGCAGCCCCCTAAGGTTTAACTATGGCTACACCTTC. The encoded protein is CASSPLRFNYGYTF.